These 26 T cell receptor beta chains originate from one sample sequenced in a study of CD8 T cells in ankylosing spondylitis (TCRdb year 2017). Libraries were made using 5' RACE. The sequencer listed for this sample is Illumina HiSeq 2500. The public reads were reprocessed in TCRdb via fastp at Q25 and MiXCR, keeping in-frame beta chains. CDR3 protein sequences are deduplicated, and each keeps its most common genes and DNA. The sample records around 230,000 distinct CDR3 sequences, less than 9.5% of which are singletons. More than 4.5% of the sample comes from the top ten. Material for sequencing was blood, either unsorted or a sorted T cell fraction (not recorded which). The source is a female donor with ankylosing spondylitis or in good health (not recorded which).

The chain couples TRBV4-2 to TRBJ2-7; D is perhaps TRBD2 (6 bases). The CDR3 runs to 13 residues. CDR1 and CDR2 from the germline V gene are LGHNA and YNFKEQ. Trimming left V 5 bases short and J 3 bases short, with 11 bases between. The CDR3: CASSLDYLYEQYF. The CDR3 coding sequence is TGTGCCAGCAGCTTGGACTACCTCTACGAGCAGTACTTC.

This clonotype was observed at least ten times. The gene calls are TRBV4-3 and TRBJ2-2; maybe TRBD2 (5 bases). The CDR3 totals 15 residues. Germline values: CDR1 LGHNA, CDR2 YSLEER. V was cut by 3 bases and J by 1 base, with 9 bases left in between. CDR3 DNA: TGCGCCAGCAGCCAGAGGGTACAGAACACCGGGGAGCTGTTTTTT. It specifies CASSQRVQNTGELFF.

At least ten counts were recorded for this clonotype. The CDR3 region has the DNA TGCAGTGCCCGCCCCCCCCAGTATAGACAGCCCGAGACCCAGTACTTC. Protein: CSARPPQYRQPETQYF. This chain joins TRBV20-1 and TRBJ2-5; possibly TRBD1 for D (5 bases). V lost 6 bases to trimming and J lost 5 bases, with 25 bases between them. Germline loops: CDR1 DFQATT, CDR2 SNEGSKA (reference sequence). The CDR3 runs to 16 residues.

In its sample, this clonotype was seen many times. J is TRBJ2-3 and V is TRBV20-1, with 8 bases aligning to TRBD2. Per germline, CDR1 DFQATT and CDR2 SNEGSKA (reference sequence). J gave up 3 bases and V 0 bases, and 5 bases lay outside the gene matches. This CDR3 spans 15 amino acids. This CDR3 reads CSARDRGGRTDTQYF. As DNA, the CDR3 is TGCAGTGCTAGAGATCGGGGCGGGAGGACAGATACGCAGTATTTT.

The chain has TRBV7-9 and TRBJ2-1; 7 bases are a match to TRBD2. Unmatched junction bases numbered 7, after V lost 5 bases and J lost 0 bases. CDR3 size: 16 residues. Per germline, CDR1 SEHNR and CDR2 FQNEAQ (reference sequence). The CDR3 coding sequence is TGTGCCAGCAGCCCAAGGGGAGGGGACTCCTACAATGAGCAGTTCTTC. This translates into CASSPRGGDSYNEQFF.

This clonotype was found many times. The chain joins TRBV28 to TRBJ2-1, with D possibly matching TRBD2 (7 bases). Germline V CDR1 and CDR2: MDHEN, SYDVKM. The CDR3 runs to 16 residues. Deletions cut 1 base from V and 6 bases from J, with 16 bases between. The CDR3 region is CASSLYVGGASNEQFF. The CDR3 DNA reads TGTGCCAGCAGTTTATACGTTGGGGGGGCTTCCAATGAGCAGTTCTTC.

This clonotype was counted many times. The genes are TRBV6-2 or TRBV6-3 and TRBJ1-5, with 7 bases lining up with TRBD1. CDR3 length: 17 amino acids. V dropped 0 bases and J dropped 3; count of bases not matched to a gene: 8. CDR1 MNHEY and CDR2 SVGEGT come from the germline V gene. Written as DNA, the CDR3 is TGTGCCAGCAGTTACTCGACAGGGTCGGCCTACAATCAGCCCCAGCATTTT. It is translated as CASSYSTGSAYNQPQHF.

This clonotype was recorded at least ten times. The rearrangement uses TRBV4-3 and TRBJ2-3; TRBD2 aligns across 12 bases. CDR1 is LGHNA and CDR2 is YSLEER in the germline V gene. Trimming cost V 0 bases and J 6 bases; bases outside gene matches: 10. CDR3 size: 18 residues. The CDR3 sequence is CASSQDAARLAGEDTQYF. The DNA of the CDR3 is TGCGCCAGCAGCCAAGATGCTGCCCGACTAGCGGGAGAGGATACGCAGTATTTT.

This clonotype was seen repeatedly, ten times or more. The rearrangement links TRBV4-1 to TRBJ1-4; D is possibly TRBD1 (5 bases). Per germline, CDR1 MGHRA and CDR2 YSYEKL. CDR3 size: 14 residues. Deletions cut 0 bases from V and 8 bases from J, with 10 bases between. The chain's CDR3 is CASSQDNQGEKLFF. CDR3 sequence (DNA): TGCGCCAGCAGCCAAGATAACCAGGGAGAAAAACTGTTTTTT.

This clonotype was counted a few times. Here the CDR3 DNA reads TGTGCCACCAGCAGAGATCTTGGTAGCGAAGAGACCCAGTACTTC. Its translation: CATSRDLGSEETQYF. The gene calls are TRBV15 and TRBJ2-5; D possibly corresponds to TRBD2 (5 bases). This CDR3 is 15 amino acids long. Deletions cut 0 bases from V and 3 bases from J, with 11 bases between. Germline lookup yields CDR1 LNHNV and CDR2 YYDKDF (reference sequence).

Many counts were recorded for this clonotype. The chain has TRBV5-1 and TRBJ1-2, with 7 bases aligning to TRBD1. Losses at the gene ends were 4 bases for V and 6 bases for J; bases not matched to a gene: 9. Germline lookup yields CDR1 SGHRS and CDR2 YFSETQ. The CDR3 covers 14 residues. CDR3 protein: CASSLEQGLDGYTF. CDR3 coding DNA: TGCGCCAGCAGCCTCGAACAGGGGTTGGATGGCTACACCTTC.

This clonotype was detected ten times or more. The V call is TRBV20-1, the J call TRBJ2-6; the D gene is possibly TRBD1 (7 bases). The CDR3 sequence is 18 residues long. In germline, CDR1 is DFQATT, CDR2 SNEGSKA (reference sequence). V shed 5 bases and J shed 0 bases, with 20 bases lying between them. CDR3 sequence reads: CSARETGSQGSGANVLTF. The CDR3 DNA is TGCAGTGCTCGGGAGACAGGGAGTCAGGGCTCTGGGGCCAACGTCCTGACTTTC.

This clonotype appeared a few times. The CDR3 sequence is CATGTAPNEQFF. The CDR3 DNA follows: TGTGCCACCGGGACTGCCCCAAATGAGCAGTTCTTC. V and J are TRBV15 and TRBJ2-1; D might be TRBD2 (6 bases). The CDR3 contains 12 residues. The germline V gene has CDR1 LNHNV and CDR2 YYDKDF (reference sequence). The ends were cut back, 8 bases at V and 7 bases at J, with 12 bases in the middle.

This clonotype was picked up many times. CDR3 nucleotide sequence: TGTGCCAGCAGCTTACGGGGGGCAGGAGAGCCCCAGCATTTT. Its protein product is CASSLRGAGEPQHF. The V gene is TRBV7-2, the J gene TRBJ1-5; maybe TRBD1 (6 bases). Germline V CDR1 and CDR2: SGHTA, FQGNSA. V was trimmed by 2 bases and J by 8 bases, leaving 13 bases between them. The CDR3 consists of 14 residues.

This clonotype was detected many times. The chain combines TRBV5-1 with TRBJ2-3; D ambiguous. The CDR3 is 13 amino acids. In germline, CDR1 is SGHRS, CDR2 YFSETQ. V lost 7 bases and J 2 bases, leaving 11 bases between the germline ends. For the CDR3, the DNA is TGCGCCAGCGTGGGCAGATCCACAGATACGCAGTATTTT. It translates to CASVGRSTDTQYF.

This clonotype was found many times. The chain carries TRBV5-1 and TRBJ2-3; D is possibly TRBD2 (6 bases). This CDR3 region has 15 residues. Trimming pared 4 bases from V and 4 bases from J, leaving 16 bases between. Germline CDR1 reads SGHRS; CDR2 reads YFSETQ. CDR3 amino acids: CASSQTRAIPDTQYF. Here the CDR3 DNA reads TGCGCCAGCAGCCAGACTAGGGCAATACCAGATACGCAGTATTTT.

Turning to this clonotype: A single base separates this from a much larger clone, so it may be a read error. J is TRBJ1-5 and V is TRBV12-3 or TRBV12-4, with D perhaps matching TRBD1 (5 bases). This CDR3 comprises 14 residues. The CDR3 loop is CASSFEGQNQSQHF. CDR3 DNA: TGTGCCAGCAGTTTTGAAGGACAAAATCAGTCCCAGCATTTT.

This clonotype was counted at least ten times. The chain couples TRBV5-1 to TRBJ1-5; D is unclear. The CDR3 is 14 amino acids. Trimming pared 4 bases from V and 1 base from J, leaving 9 bases between. CDR1 and CDR2 (germline): SGHRS, YFSETQ. The CDR3 DNA follows: TGCGCCAGCAGCCCTACGGACAGCAATCAGCCCCAGCATTTT. Amino acids: CASSPTDSNQPQHF. The variable domain in full, completed from reference TRBV5-1 and TRBJ1-5, reads KAGVTQTPRYLIKTRGQQVTLSCSPISGHRSVSWYQQTPGQGLQFLFEYFSETQRNKGNFPGRFSGRQFSNSRSEMNVSTLELGDSALYLCASSPTDSNQPQHFGDGTRLSIL.

This clonotype has at least ten counts. This chain links TRBV6-2 or TRBV6-3 with TRBJ2-7; D may be TRBD2 (6 bases). Trimming took 0 bases from V and 1 from J, leaving 7 bases between them. The CDR3 is made up of 14 amino acids. Germline-derived CDR1 and CDR2 are MNHEY and SVGEGT. This CDR3 is CASSYSRGSYEQYF. The CDR3, as DNA: TGTGCCAGCAGTTACTCCCGGGGGTCCTACGAGCAGTACTTC.

Many counts were recorded for this clonotype. This chain uses TRBV7-2 with TRBJ1-2, with D possibly matching TRBD1 (5 bases). This CDR3 spans 11 amino acids. Trimming removed 4 bases at V and 7 bases at J, with 7 bases between. Germline V gives CDR1 SGHTA, CDR2 FQGNSA. The CDR3 DNA reads as TGTGCCAGCAGCTCAGGGTTTGGCTACACCTTC. It specifies CASSSGFGYTF.

This clonotype was recorded once. Since a much larger clone is just one base distant, this may be a read error. The chain has TRBV6-2 or TRBV6-3 and TRBJ2-5; weak D call: TRBD2 (5 bases). This CDR3 spans 15 amino acids. CDR1 and CDR2 (germline): MNHEY, SVGEGT. This chain's CDR3 is CTSSYQAGGRQTQYF. In nucleotides, the CDR3 is TGTACCAGCAGTTATCAGGCTGGAGGCAGGCAGACCCAGTACTTC.

This clonotype showed up many times. The chain is built from TRBV12-3 or TRBV12-4 and TRBJ2-1, with D perhaps matching TRBD1 (6 bases). This CDR3 has 15 amino acids. V was pared by 6 bases and J by 12 bases, with 24 bases between. CDR3 sequence (DNA): TGTGCCAGCAGACCCACAGGGCTGTCAAACGTCGTGCAGTTCTTC. This gives the protein CASRPTGLSNVVQFF.

This clonotype was observed at least ten times. The V and J genes are TRBV4-3 and TRBJ2-7, with 9 bases fitting TRBD1. The V gene end was trimmed by 1 base and the J gene end by 3 bases; junction bases not matched to a gene: 4. Germline loops: CDR1 LGHNA, CDR2 YSLEER. The CDR3 contains 15 residues. The CDR3 DNA sequence: TGCGCCAGCAGCCAAGCTGGACAGGGGTACTACGAGCAGTACTTC. Translated: CASSQAGQGYYEQYF.

V usage is TRBV20-1 and J usage is TRBJ2-1, with TRBD1 as a possible D gene (6 bases). Per germline, CDR1 DFQATT and CDR2 SNEGSKA (reference sequence). CDR3 length: 16 amino acids. Trimming shortened V by 3 bases and J by 10 bases, and 25 bases separated the two germline ends. The CDR3 bases are TGCAGTGCTAGGGGGCGGGCAACTCCCCCAGGGGAGGAGCAGTTCTTC. This codes for CSARGRATPPGEEQFF.

At least ten counts were recorded for this clonotype. This chain connects TRBV6-2 or TRBV6-3 to TRBJ2-3, with TRBD2 matching over 8 bases. V trimming: 6 bases; J trimming: 4 bases; junction bases outside the gene matches: 9. Germline loops: CDR1 MNHEY, CDR2 SVGEGT. The CDR3 has 15 residues. CDR3 sequence: CASRPTGTRADTQYF. The CDR3 DNA reads TGTGCCAGCAGACCTACCGGGACTAGAGCAGATACGCAGTATTTT.

This clonotype was detected ten times or more. V usage is TRBV20-1 and J usage is TRBJ2-1, with D tentatively TRBD2 (5 bases). The V gene lost 0 bases and the J gene lost 4 bases, with 7 bases spanning the gap. The CDR3 extends over 13 amino acids. Germline V CDR1 and CDR2: DFQATT, SNEGSKA (reference sequence). The DNA for the CDR3 is TGCAGTGCTAGAGATCGGGAATACAATGAGCAGTTCTTC. Protein product: CSARDREYNEQFF.